The 17 T cell receptor beta chains listed next were all sequenced from one sample in a study of blood T cell repertoires in COVID-19. Measured with immunoSEQ multiplex PCR; TCRdb has only the in-frame clones, and not every one. The sample lists about 330,000 clones; over 70% were seen once. Sample: PBMCs or T cells enriched from blood (not recorded which). The receptors shown here come from a man aged 25-45 years who had recovered from COVID-19.

This chain joins TRBV10-1 and TRBJ2-1; D gene unclear. Trimming took off 3 bases at V and 7 bases at J, with 10 bases between the two ends. Germline values: CDR1 WNHNN, CDR2 SYGVQD (reference sequence). CDR3 length equals 13 residues. The CDR3 DNA reads TGCGCCAGCAGTGATTTGGAGTGGAATGAGCAGTTCTTC. Its protein is CASSDLEWNEQFF.

V and J are TRBV25-1 and TRBJ2-2; D gene uncertain. This CDR3 is built from 12 residues. Trimming removed 4 bases at V and 4 bases at J, with 4 bases between. CDR1 and CDR2 (germline): MGHDK, SYGVNS. The CDR3 is CASSVATGELFF. The CDR3 bases are TGTGCCAGCAGTGTAGCCACCGGGGAGCTGTTTTTT.

With regard to this clone: A much larger clonotype is one base distant, so this may be a read error. This chain connects TRBV11-2 to TRBJ2-7; the match to TRBD1 covers 7 bases. After removal of 5 bases from V and 0 bases from J, the junction contained 1 base not matched to a gene. Germline CDR1 is SGHAT and CDR2 is FQNNGV. The length of the CDR3 is 13 residues. CDR3 residues: CASSRDSSYEQYF. CDR3 DNA sequence: TGTGCCAGCAGCCGGGACAGCTCCTACGAGCAGTACTTC.

V gene TRBV18 combines with J gene TRBJ2-5, with unresolved D. Germline assignment: CDR1 KGHSH and CDR2 LQKENI. V shed 6 bases and J shed 5 bases, with 13 bases lying between them. The CDR3 is made up of 13 amino acids. The CDR3 coding sequence is TGTGCCAGCTCTGCCGGAAGCGAGGAGACCCAGTACTTC. Protein: CASSAGSEETQYF.

The rearrangement links TRBV9 to TRBJ2-3; 13 nucleotides line up with TRBD2. Germline V gene data show CDR1 as SGDLS and CDR2 as YYNGEE. After removal of 7 bases from V and 7 bases from J, the junction contained 3 bases not matched to a gene. This CDR3 is built from 13 residues. The CDR3 spells CASSGTSGNTQYF. As DNA, the CDR3 is TGTGCCAGCTCCGGGACTAGCGGGAATACGCAGTATTTT.

The chain is built from TRBV9 and TRBJ2-3, with TRBD2 matching 15 bases. J lost 2 bases, V lost 0 bases, and 7 bases had no gene match. From germline, CDR1 is SGDLS and CDR2 YYNGEE. This CDR3 is built from 19 residues. The CDR3 nucleotides read TGTGCCAGCAGCGTAGGTGGGACTAGCGGGGGGCGGTACACAGATACGCAGTATTTT. Amino acid sequence: CASSVGGTSGGRYTDTQYF.

The CDR3 sequence is CASSGTLSYNEQFF. DNA of the CDR3: TGTGCCAGCAGCGGGACTCTCTCCTACAATGAGCAGTTCTTC. The V gene is TRBV7-3, the J gene TRBJ2-1; D might be TRBD2 (6 bases). Trimming took 5 bases from V and 0 from J, leaving 8 bases between them. Germline assignment: CDR1 SGHTA and CDR2 FQGTGA. This CDR3 contains 14 residues.

The V gene is TRBV9, the J gene TRBJ1-5; D is unresolved. Germline CDR1 and CDR2: SGDLS and YYNGEE. Trimming cost V 0 bases and J 1 base, with 14 bases left between them. This CDR3 spans 17 amino acids. As DNA, the CDR3 is TGTGCCAGCAGCGTAGTCGATCTCGCAGTGAGCAATCAGCCCCAGCATTTT. It codes for CASSVVDLAVSNQPQHF.

The genes are TRBV5-1 and TRBJ2-5, with D possibly TRBD2 on 5 matching bases. This CDR3 has 15 amino acids. V dropped 0 bases and J dropped 5 bases, with 14 bases sitting between them. The germline CDR1 and CDR2 sequences are SGHRS and YFSETQ. CDR3 in amino acids: CASSLEPGSRETQYF. The CDR3 DNA follows: TGCGCCAGCAGCTTGGAGCCGGGATCTAGGGAGACCCAGTACTTC.

CDR3 coding DNA: TGTGCCAGTAGCGACAGGGGGTACGAGCAGTACTTC. Translation gives CASSDRGYEQYF. The chain carries TRBV19 and TRBJ2-7; 9 bases fit TRBD1. This CDR3 is built from 12 residues. CDR1 LNHDA and CDR2 SQIVND come from the germline V gene (reference sequence). After removal of 6 bases from V and 4 bases from J, the junction contained 1 base not matched to a gene.

This clone was detected only once. This rearrangement joins TRBV5-1 to TRBJ2-7, with 8 bases fitting TRBD2. V trimming: 4 bases; J trimming: 4 bases; junction bases outside the gene matches: 10. Germline V gives CDR1 SGHRS, CDR2 YFSETQ. There are 15 residues in the CDR3. The CDR3 here is CASSRGGLTGYEQYF. Written as DNA, the CDR3 is TGCGCCAGCAGCCGGGGGGGACTGACTGGATACGAGCAGTACTTC.

V and J are TRBV5-1 and TRBJ2-7, with 12 nucleotides matching TRBD1. V shed 4 bases and J 6 bases; nucleotides not matched to a gene: 8. Germline V lookup: CDR1 SGHRS, CDR2 YFSETQ. There are 15 residues in the CDR3. CDR3 DNA: TGCGCCAGCAGCCCCAAGGGACAGGGGGCCTTCGAGCAGTACTTC. Translation gives CASSPKGQGAFEQYF.

This clone appeared once. This chain uses TRBV5-8 with TRBJ1-2, with D possibly TRBD1 on 6 matching bases. This CDR3 is 16 amino acids long. Germline CDR1 SGHTS, CDR2 YDEGEE. Deletions cut 6 bases from V and 3 bases from J, with 21 bases between. CDR3 region: CASNSNRDNHYYGYTF. The CDR3, as DNA: TGTGCCAGCAACTCAAACCGGGACAACCATTACTATGGCTACACCTTC.

This clone occurred a few times. The genes are TRBV19 and TRBJ1-2, with D perhaps matching TRBD1 (6 bases). Germline V gene data show CDR1 as LNHDA and CDR2 as SQIVND (reference sequence). V lost 6 bases, J lost 8 bases, and 25 bases lay in between. The CDR3 contains 16 residues. The CDR3 DNA follows: TGTGCCAGTAGCCTCTTCGGCCAGGGACAAAGGCGGGGCTACACCTTC. Its translation is CASSLFGQGQRRGYTF.

Details on this clone: This specimen includes other DNA sequences encoding the same CDR3. This chain joins TRBV28 and TRBJ2-7; TRBD2 matches 8 bases. CDR3 length: 14 amino acids. Germline loops: CDR1 MDHEN, CDR2 SYDVKM. Trimming at V came to 5 bases and at J to 0 bases, leaving 3 bases not matched to a gene. The CDR3 nucleotides are TGTGCCAGCAGTACTAGCGGAAGCTCCTACGAGCAGTACTTC. It is translated as CASSTSGSSYEQYF.

The CDR3 protein is CASSVGTSGGHNEQFF. In DNA form, the CDR3 reads TGTGCCAGCAGCGTAGGGACTAGCGGGGGGCATAATGAGCAGTTCTTC. V is TRBV5-4 and J is TRBJ2-1; 15 nucleotides match TRBD2. The CDR3 has 16 residues. V was pared by 4 bases and J by 7 bases, with 6 bases of the junction left unmatched. Per the germline V gene, CDR1 is SGHNT and CDR2 is YYREEE (reference sequence).

This clone occurred a few times. The chain recombines TRBV3-1 (or the pseudogene TRBV3-2) with TRBJ2-1, with 7 bases fitting TRBD1. This CDR3 has 13 amino acids. The germline gives CDR1 LGHDT, CDR2 YNNKEL (reference sequence). V shed 4 bases and J 4 bases; nucleotides not matched to a gene: 1. The CDR3 spells CASSRDRYNEQFF. CDR3 DNA sequence: TGTGCCAGCAGCCGGGACAGATACAATGAGCAGTTCTTC.